This TCR beta chain was found in a study of blood T cell repertoires in COVID-19. CDR3 length: 14 residues. Trimming cost V 2 bases and J 9 bases; bases outside gene matches: 4. Per the germline V gene, CDR1 is SGHVS and CDR2 is FQNEAQ. Study processing details: Estimated nucleated cell counts came from reference gene primer amplification. Profiled with immunoSEQ multiplex PCR; TCRdb holds only in-frame clones, not every one. That table furnishes V, J and clone size, whereas the DNA furnished D and trimming. The sample holds 200,000 to 300,000 clones, 86% seen once. The chain joins TRBV7-8 to TRBJ1-6; 7 bases map to TRBD1. Sequencing input: peripheral blood. The TCR was taken from a man younger than 40 with active or convalescent COVID-19. The CDR3 here is CASSLTGAASPLHF. CDR3 DNA: TGTGCCAGCAGCTTAACAGGGGCGGCTTCACCCCTCCACTTT.